Shown below are 28 T cell receptor beta chains from a single sample sequenced in a study of blood T cell repertoires in COVID-19. Assay: immunoSEQ multiplex PCR; the TCRdb copy retains only in-frame clones and omits some. The sample shows roughly 200,000 clones, more than 85% of them seen only once. Material for sequencing was peripheral blood. The receptor set was obtained from a woman between 25 and 40 years old with active or convalescent COVID-19.

V and J are TRBV11-3 and TRBJ2-3; weak D call: TRBD2 (6 bases). V was cut by 3 bases and J by 3 bases, with 13 bases left in between. The CDR3 spans 15 residues. The germline CDR1 and CDR2 sequences are SGHNT and YENEEA. The DNA for the CDR3 is TGTGCCAGCAGCTTGGTGGCGGGGCGAACAGATACGCAGTATTTT. Translation: CASSLVAGRTDTQYF.

The CDR3 DNA reads TGTGCCAGCAGCGCTACAGTGAACACTGAAGCTTTCTTT. Its translation is CASSATVNTEAFF. The chain uses TRBV11-2 and TRBJ1-1; D is uncertain. V lost 5 bases and J 0 bases, leaving 7 bases between the germline ends. Germline values: CDR1 SGHAT, CDR2 FQNNGV. The length of the CDR3 is 13 residues.

This chain joins TRBV28 and TRBJ1-2, with no clear D. The length of the CDR3 is 14 residues. Germline assignment: CDR1 MDHEN and CDR2 SYDVKM. Trimming took off 0 bases at V and 4 bases at J, with 9 bases between the two ends. CDR3 bases: TGTGCCAGCAGTTTATGGGGAGTCTCCTATGGCTACACCTTC. Amino acids: CASSLWGVSYGYTF.

The chain recombines TRBV7-6 with TRBJ1-1; no definite D call. V was shortened by 10 bases and J by 0 bases, with 12 bases between the two germline ends. The CDR3 extends over 13 amino acids. Germline CDR1 SGHVS, CDR2 FNYEAQ. Here the CDR3 DNA reads TGTGCCACTTTAGACGGGATGAACACTGAAGCTTTCTTT. Translated, it gives CATLDGMNTEAFF. Supplemented by reference TRBV7-6 and TRBJ1-1, the full variable domain reads GAGVSQSPRYKVTKRGQDVALRCDPISGHVSLYWYRQALGQGPEFLTYFNYEAQQDKSGLPNDRFSAERPEGSISTLTIQRTEQRDSAMYRCATLDGMNTEAFFGQGTRLTVV.

On this clone: The sample holds other DNA sequences that translate to the same CDR3. V gene TRBV5-1 combines with J gene TRBJ1-4; tentatively, D is TRBD1 (5 bases). The ends were cut back, 0 bases at V and 7 bases at J, with 10 bases in the middle. Germline V gives CDR1 SGHRS, CDR2 YFSETQ. The CDR3 runs to 14 residues. The CDR3 loop reads CASSLDRGGEKLFF. CDR3 sequence (DNA): TGCGCCAGCAGCTTGGATAGGGGTGGTGAAAAACTGTTTTTT.

J is TRBJ1-2 and V is TRBV6-5; 8 bases are shared with TRBD1. The V gene end was trimmed by 6 bases and the J gene end by 2 bases; junction bases not matched to a gene: 8. CDR1 is MNHEY, CDR2 SVGAGI, per germline. The CDR3 is 15 residues long. Here the CDR3 reads CASSILRTGNYGYTF. Written as DNA, the CDR3 is TGTGCCAGCAGCATCCTTAGGACAGGGAACTATGGCTACACCTTC.

The rearrangement links TRBV18 to TRBJ2-1, with TRBD2 as a possible D gene (6 bases). Germline V CDR1 and CDR2: KGHSH, LQKENI. The CDR3 covers 16 residues. Trimming left V 1 base short and J 0 bases short, with 10 bases between. CDR3 residues: CASSPLSGSSYNEQFF. CDR3 bases: TGTGCCAGCTCACCACTCTCCGGGAGCTCCTACAATGAGCAGTTCTTC.

The chain is built from TRBV14 and TRBJ1-1, with TRBD1 matching over 7 bases. Losses at the gene ends were 4 bases for V and 5 bases for J; bases not matched to a gene: 10. The CDR3 is made up of 15 amino acids. Looked up from germline, CDR1 is SGHDN and CDR2 is FVKESK. The CDR3 DNA reads TGTGCCAGCAGCCGCTCAGGAGACAGGGTGACTGAAGCTTTCTTT. Protein: CASSRSGDRVTEAFF.

CDR3 bases: TGTGCCAGCAGCTGGGCGGAGGCTAGCGGGGTCTACGAGCAGTACTTC. Residues: CASSWAEASGVYEQYF. This chain links TRBV13 with TRBJ2-7; TRBD2 agrees at 9 bases. Looked up from germline, CDR1 is PRHDT and CDR2 is FYEKMQ (reference sequence). The length of the CDR3 is 16 residues. V dropped 4 bases and J dropped 3; count of bases not matched to a gene: 10. Based on the CDR3 plus reference TRBV13 and TRBJ2-7, the full variable domain is AAGVIQSPRHLIKEKRETATLKCYPIPRHDTVYWYQQGPGQDPQFLISFYEKMQSDKGSIPDRFSAQQFSDYHSELNMSSLELGDSALYFCASSWAEASGVYEQYFGPGTRLTVT.

The rearrangement uses TRBV18 and TRBJ2-7, with D possibly being TRBD2 (5 bases). Trimming pared 6 bases from V and 3 bases from J, leaving 12 bases between. The germline CDR1 and CDR2 sequences are KGHSH and LQKENI. The CDR3 loop spans 13 amino acids. For the CDR3, the DNA is TGTGCCAGCTCGCCGGGATTAGACTACGAGCAGTACTTC. It translates to CASSPGLDYEQYF. Filled out from reference TRBV18 and TRBJ2-7, the complete variable domain reads NAGVMQNPRHLVRRRGQEARLRCSPMKGHSHVYWYRQLPEEGLKFMVYLQKENIIDESGMPKERFSAEFPKEGPSILRIQQVVRGDSAAYFCASSPGLDYEQYFGPGTRLTVT.

The chain combines TRBV6-6 with TRBJ1-2; 9 bases are a match to TRBD1. The CDR3 is 16 residues long. V was pared by 6 bases and J by 4 bases, with 12 bases of the junction left unmatched. Looked up from germline, CDR1 is MNHNY and CDR2 is SVGAGI (reference sequence). The CDR3 loop reads CASRISGTGSSYGYTF. CDR3 sequence (DNA): TGTGCCAGCAGAATATCCGGGACAGGGAGTAGCTATGGCTACACCTTC.

The chain has TRBV10-3 and TRBJ2-1; 10 nucleotides agree with TRBD2. The CDR3 extends over 18 amino acids. The germline CDR1 and CDR2 sequences are ENHRY and SYGVKD. After removal of 6 bases from V and 4 bases from J, the junction contained 15 bases not matched to a gene. The chain's CDR3 is CAIRPNPSAGGFYNEQFF. The DNA for the CDR3 is TGTGCCATCAGACCCAACCCTTCAGCGGGAGGGTTTTACAATGAGCAGTTCTTC.

This chain connects TRBV6-5 to TRBJ1-2; the D is unclear. Trimming removed 2 bases from V and 7 bases from J, with 8 bases in between. Germline V gene data show CDR1 as MNHEY and CDR2 as SVGAGI. The CDR3 is 12 residues long. CDR3 sequence reads: CASSYGDGGYTF. The CDR3 nucleotides are TGTGCCAGCAGTTACGGAGATGGTGGCTACACCTTC.

This chain connects TRBV13 to TRBJ2-5; 10 positions match TRBD2. The CDR3 sequence is 15 residues long. CDR1 PRHDT and CDR2 FYEKMQ come from the germline V gene (reference sequence). Trimming cost V 5 bases and J 5 bases; bases outside gene matches: 8. CDR3 amino acids: CASSASGRALETQYF. The CDR3 DNA follows: TGTGCCAGCAGCGCGAGCGGGAGGGCCCTGGAGACCCAGTACTTC.

The chain links TRBV18 to TRBJ2-3; tentative D call: TRBD2 (7 bases). Germline V gene data show CDR1 as KGHSH and CDR2 as LQKENI. Trimming cost V 1 base and J 5 bases, with 16 bases left between them. CDR3 length: 16 amino acids. The CDR3 loop is CASSPRTGGQRDTQYF. The CDR3 DNA is TGTGCCAGCTCACCACGGACGGGGGGCCAGAGAGATACGCAGTATTTT.

The V gene is TRBV18, the J gene TRBJ2-5; 11 positions match TRBD2. The CDR3 totals 18 residues. V dropped 0 bases and J dropped 2; count of bases not matched to a gene: 8. The V gene's germline CDR1 is KGHSH and CDR2 LQKENI. CDR3 DNA sequence: TGTGCCAGCTCACCACCGATGGCTAGCGGGGGGCAACAAGAGACCCAGTACTTC. Its protein is CASSPPMASGGQQETQYF.

The rearrangement joins TRBV4-1 to TRBJ2-3, with D tentatively TRBD1 (6 bases). The CDR3 runs 18 residues. The V gene's germline CDR1 is MGHRA and CDR2 YSYEKL. The V gene lost 1 base and the J gene lost 2 bases, with 19 bases spanning the gap. CDR3 nucleotides: TGCGCCAGCAGCCAAGCCCCGGGACACATTACCTTCACAGATACGCAGTATTTT. This encodes CASSQAPGHITFTDTQYF.

V gene TRBV5-1 combines with J gene TRBJ2-7; D gene ambiguous. The V gene's germline CDR1 is SGHRS and CDR2 YFSETQ. V was trimmed by 5 bases and J by 1 base, leaving 16 bases between them. This CDR3 has 15 residues. CDR3 sequence: CASSPIGYSSYEQYF. The DNA of the CDR3 is TGCGCCAGCAGTCCCATCGGGTATTCATCCTACGAGCAGTACTTC.

The chain links TRBV5-1 to TRBJ2-1, with TRBD1 matching over 8 bases. In germline, CDR1 is SGHRS, CDR2 YFSETQ. The length of the CDR3 is 17 residues. V was pared by 3 bases and J by 4 bases, with 12 bases of the junction left unmatched. CDR3 residues: CASSSNTGTGAYNEQFF. CDR3 DNA: TGCGCCAGCAGCTCTAACACCGGGACAGGAGCTTACAATGAGCAGTTCTTC.

The chain joins TRBV13 to TRBJ1-1, with a possible D match to TRBD1 (6 bases). The CDR3 is 17 residues long. Germline lookup yields CDR1 PRHDT and CDR2 FYEKMQ (reference sequence). V lost 6 bases and J lost 0, with 20 bases in between. The CDR3 loop is CASRIFRWGHLNTEAFF. The CDR3 coding sequence is TGTGCCAGCAGAATATTTCGTTGGGGACACCTGAACACTGAAGCTTTCTTT.

This clone showed up just once. This chain uses TRBV18 with TRBJ1-1, with 9 bases lining up with TRBD1. CDR1 and CDR2 (germline): KGHSH, LQKENI. V dropped 6 bases and J dropped 3; count of bases not matched to a gene: 2. This CDR3 is 13 amino acids long. CDR3 coding DNA: TGTGCCAGCTCCCGACAGGGGGACACTGAAGCTTTCTTT. The encoded protein is CASSRQGDTEAFF.

J is TRBJ2-7 and V is TRBV2; D uncertain. Germline V gives CDR1 SNHLY, CDR2 FYNNEI. This CDR3 has 11 residues. Between the trimmed V and J ends, which lost 4 bases and 3 bases, there was a span of 4 bases. CDR3 nucleotides: TGTGCCAGCAGTGGGAGCTACGAGCAGTACTTC. Its translation is CASSGSYEQYF. Drawing the rest from reference TRBV2 and TRBJ2-7, the complete variable domain is EPEVTQTPSHQVTQMGQEVILRCVPISNHLYFYWYRQILGQKVEFLVSFYNNEISEKSEIFDDQFSVERPDGSNFTLKIRSTKLEDSAMYFCASSGSYEQYFGPGTRLTVT.

This chain uses TRBV2 with TRBJ2-1, with D possibly matching TRBD2 (6 bases). Trimming left V 2 bases short and J 3 bases short, with 8 bases between. CDR3 length: 14 amino acids. The V gene's germline CDR1 is SNHLY and CDR2 FYNNEI. In DNA form, the CDR3 reads TGTGCCAGCAGTGAATTTAGCGGCTACAATGAGCAGTTCTTC. It is translated as CASSEFSGYNEQFF.

V is TRBV5-1 and J is TRBJ2-7; 7 bases agree with TRBD1. The V gene's germline CDR1 is SGHRS and CDR2 YFSETQ. The CDR3 covers 13 residues. The junction had 1 base not matched to a gene; V was cut back by 1 base and J by 3 bases. CDR3 coding DNA: TGCGCCAGCAGCTTGCGGGACAGCTACGAGCAGTACTTC. Its protein product is CASSLRDSYEQYF.

This clone was detected only once. The gene calls are TRBV28 and TRBJ1-2; possibly TRBD1 for D (6 bases). Germline V gene lookup returns CDR1 MDHEN and CDR2 SYDVKM. CDR3 length: 12 amino acids. V was pared by 7 bases and J by 4 bases, with 10 bases between. CDR3 loop: CASITGSYGYTF. As DNA, the CDR3 is TGTGCCAGCATTACAGGGTCCTATGGCTACACCTTC.

This chain links TRBV13 with TRBJ2-7, with D tentatively TRBD1 (6 bases). The germline gives CDR1 PRHDT, CDR2 FYEKMQ (reference sequence). The CDR3 runs to 15 residues. Trimming stripped 0 bases from V and 3 bases from J, with 12 bases between. CDR3 amino acids: CASSLGAGAFYEQYF. CDR3 in DNA: TGTGCCAGCAGCTTAGGGGCAGGGGCTTTCTACGAGCAGTACTTC.

The chain recombines TRBV19 with TRBJ1-2; D unresolved. The CDR3 is 14 amino acids. Trimming pared 5 bases from V and 8 bases from J, leaving 18 bases between. The germline V gene encodes CDR1 LNHDA and CDR2 SQIVND (reference sequence). CDR3 nucleotides: TGTGCCAGTAGTTGGGAGGCTATAGCGAGAGGCTACACCTTC. It yields the protein CASSWEAIARGYTF.

V is TRBV11-3 and J is TRBJ1-1; D is undetermined. V dropped 5 bases and J dropped 1 base, with 11 bases sitting between them. The CDR3 runs to 14 residues. CDR1 and CDR2 from the germline V gene are SGHNT and YENEEA. In DNA, the CDR3 is TGTGCCAGCAGCCCGTTCAACAGGAACACTGAAGCTTTCTTT. It yields the protein CASSPFNRNTEAFF.